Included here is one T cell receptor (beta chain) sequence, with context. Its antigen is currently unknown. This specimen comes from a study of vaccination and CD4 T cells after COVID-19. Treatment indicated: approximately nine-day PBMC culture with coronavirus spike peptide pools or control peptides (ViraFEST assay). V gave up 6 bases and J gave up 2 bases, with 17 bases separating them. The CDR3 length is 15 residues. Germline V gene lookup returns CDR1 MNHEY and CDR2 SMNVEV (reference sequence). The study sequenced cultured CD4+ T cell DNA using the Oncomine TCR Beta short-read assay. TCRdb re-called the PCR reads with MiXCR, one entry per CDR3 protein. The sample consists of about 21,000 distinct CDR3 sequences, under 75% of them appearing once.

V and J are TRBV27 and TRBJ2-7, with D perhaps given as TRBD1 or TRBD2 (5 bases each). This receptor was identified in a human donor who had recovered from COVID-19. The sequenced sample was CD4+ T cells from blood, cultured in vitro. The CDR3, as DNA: TGTGCCAGCAGCAGAAAAACCGGGACGGCCTACGAGCAGTACTTC. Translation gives CASSRKTGTAYEQYF.